Shown below are 10 T cell receptor beta chains from a single sample sequenced in a study of CD4 T cells in relation to SARS-CoV-2 and coronaviruses. The assay was immunoSEQ multiplex PCR, and TCRdb's table has in-frame clones only and misses some. The sample gives over 15,000 clones, around 82% of which show up once; 9.7% is in the top ten. CD4+ T cells from unexposed donors were obtained before the COVID-19 pandemic (2011-2018). CD4+ T cells were isolated from the cells after about ten days of culture. These receptors have no identified antigens. What was sequenced was CD4+ T cells from PBMCs, cultured in vitro. Receptor source: a human donor in good health.

This clone was observed once. The chain combines TRBV9 with TRBJ2-7; possible D gene TRBD1, 5 bases. This CDR3 has 13 amino acids. Trimming took 2 bases from V and 6 from J, leaving 12 bases between them. Germline CDR1 and CDR2: SGDLS and YYNGEE. CDR3: CASSVTGTGEQYF. The CDR3 region has the DNA TGTGCCAGCAGCGTCACAGGTACGGGCGAGCAGTACTTC.

The rearrangement joins TRBV18 to TRBJ2-7; D unresolved. V was clipped by 3 bases and J by 5 bases, with 11 bases between them. CDR3 length: 13 residues. CDR1 is KGHSH, CDR2 LQKENI, per germline. This CDR3 reads CASSPLVSHEQYF. The CDR3 bases are TGTGCCAGCTCACCCCTAGTATCCCACGAGCAGTACTTC.

The chain couples TRBV7-9 to TRBJ2-5, with D uncertain. CDR1 is SEHNR, CDR2 FQNEAQ, per germline (reference sequence). This CDR3 is 12 amino acids long. V lost 5 bases to trimming and J lost 2 bases, with 6 bases between them. CDR3 region: CASSPVQETQYF. DNA of the CDR3: TGTGCCAGCAGCCCAGTTCAAGAGACCCAGTACTTC.

This chain joins TRBV7-8 and TRBJ2-3, with a weak D call TRBD1 (7 bases). Trimming removed 1 base from V and 0 bases from J, with 17 bases in between. Germline assignment: CDR1 SGHVS and CDR2 FQNEAQ. The length of the CDR3 is 18 residues. The CDR3 region is CASSLVGGTATSTDTQYF. For the CDR3, the DNA is TGTGCCAGCAGCTTAGTGGGCGGGACAGCTACTAGCACAGATACGCAGTATTTT.

This rearrangement joins TRBV5-1 to TRBJ1-1; 10 positions match TRBD1. CDR1 and CDR2 from the germline V gene are SGHRS and YFSETQ. This CDR3 has 19 residues. V lost 2 bases to trimming and J lost 0 bases; unmatched junction nucleotides: 13. CDR3 residues: CASSLLSGTGAPMNTEAFF. Written as DNA, the CDR3 is TGCGCCAGCAGCTTACTCTCCGGGACAGGGGCTCCTATGAACACTGAAGCTTTCTTT.

This rearrangement joins TRBV14 to TRBJ2-2; TRBD2 aligns across 7 bases. Germline-derived CDR1 and CDR2 are SGHDN and FVKESK. V was pared by 5 bases and J by 4 bases, with 7 bases of the junction left unmatched. This CDR3 is 15 amino acids long. The CDR3 loop is CASSGLERSTGELFF. The CDR3 DNA reads TGTGCCAGCAGCGGACTAGAAAGAAGCACCGGGGAGCTGTTTTTT.

The chain combines TRBV19 with TRBJ1-1, with D uncertain. This CDR3 region has 13 residues. The germline gives CDR1 LNHDA, CDR2 SQIVND (reference sequence). The V end lost 8 bases, the J end lost 1 base, and 11 bases lay between the germline ends. This CDR3 is CASQGRENTEAFF. The CDR3 DNA sequence: TGTGCCAGTCAAGGGAGGGAGAACACTGAAGCTTTCTTT. The full variable domain, in which reference TRBV19 and TRBJ1-1 provide the parts outside the CDR3, is DGGITQSPKYLFRKEGQNVTLSCEQNLNHDAMYWYRQDPGQGLRLIYYSQIVNDFQKGDIAEGYSVSREKKESFPLTVTSAQKNPTAFYLCASQGRENTEAFFGQGTRLTVV.

This chain uses TRBV11-1 with TRBJ2-5; D ambiguous. The germline V gene has CDR1 SGHAT and CDR2 FQDESV (reference sequence). V gave up 8 bases and J gave up 4 bases, with 11 bases separating them. The CDR3 consists of 12 residues. The CDR3 loop reads CASRSSGETQYF. The CDR3 nucleotides read TGTGCCAGCCGCTCCTCTGGAGAGACCCAGTACTTC.

The J gene is TRBJ2-3, the V gene TRBV2; 8 bases line up with TRBD1. Germline loops: CDR1 SNHLY, CDR2 FYNNEI. The CDR3 sequence is 15 residues long. After removal of 4 bases from V and 1 base from J, the junction contained 4 bases not matched to a gene. This CDR3 reads CASSGQGMGTDTQYF. CDR3 sequence (DNA): TGTGCCAGCAGTGGACAGGGGATGGGCACAGATACGCAGTATTTT.

A few counts support this clone. V usage is TRBV4-1 and J usage is TRBJ2-7, with D possibly matching TRBD2 (5 bases). The CDR3 sequence is 15 residues long. Germline-derived CDR1 and CDR2 are MGHRA and YSYEKL. The ends were cut back, 1 base at V and 7 bases at J, with 17 bases in the middle. CDR3 sequence reads: CASSQAVPTSGEQYF. The CDR3 bases are TGCGCCAGCAGCCAAGCGGTCCCAACTAGTGGTGAGCAGTACTTC.